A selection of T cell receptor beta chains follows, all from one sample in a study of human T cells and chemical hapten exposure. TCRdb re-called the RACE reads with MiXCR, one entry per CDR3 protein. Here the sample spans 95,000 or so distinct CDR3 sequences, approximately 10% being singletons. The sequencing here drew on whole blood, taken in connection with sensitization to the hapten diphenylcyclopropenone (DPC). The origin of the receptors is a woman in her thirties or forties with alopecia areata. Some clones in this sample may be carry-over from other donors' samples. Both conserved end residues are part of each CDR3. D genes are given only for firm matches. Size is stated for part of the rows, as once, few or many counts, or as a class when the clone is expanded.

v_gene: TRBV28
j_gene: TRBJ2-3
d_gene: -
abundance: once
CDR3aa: CASSLMGADTQYF
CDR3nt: TGTGCCAGCAGTTTAATGGGCGCAGATACGCAGTATTTT

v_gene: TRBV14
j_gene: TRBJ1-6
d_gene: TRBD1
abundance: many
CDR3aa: CASSPDRGGSPLHF
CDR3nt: TGTGCCAGCAGCCCAGACAGGGGAGGCTCACCCCTCCACTTT

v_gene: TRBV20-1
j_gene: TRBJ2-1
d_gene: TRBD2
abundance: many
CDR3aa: CSASRWTSGRGEQFF
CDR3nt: TGCAGTGCTAGTAGGTGGACTAGCGGGAGAGGAGAGCAGTTCTTC

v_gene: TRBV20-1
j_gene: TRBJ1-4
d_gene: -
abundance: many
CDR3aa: CSARGPDEKLFF
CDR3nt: TGCAGTGCTAGAGGGCCGGATGAAAAACTGTTTTTT

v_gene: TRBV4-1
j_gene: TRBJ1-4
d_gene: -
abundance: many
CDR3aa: CASSQDQGRMGEKLFF
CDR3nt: TGCGCCAGCAGCCAAGACCAGGGGCGAATGGGCGAAAAACTGTTTTTT

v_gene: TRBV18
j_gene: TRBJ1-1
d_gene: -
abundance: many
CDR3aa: CASRNTEAFF
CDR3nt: TGTGCCAGCCGGAACACTGAAGCTTTCTTT

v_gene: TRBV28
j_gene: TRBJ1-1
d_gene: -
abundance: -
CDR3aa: CASRETVLNTEAFF
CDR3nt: TGTGCCAGCAGGGAGACAGTGCTGAACACTGAAGCTTTCTTT

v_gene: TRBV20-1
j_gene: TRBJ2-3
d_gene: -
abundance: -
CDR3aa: CSAALWANKAVDTQYF
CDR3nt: TGCAGTGCTGCGTTGTGGGCCAACAAGGCGGTAGATACGCAGTATTTT

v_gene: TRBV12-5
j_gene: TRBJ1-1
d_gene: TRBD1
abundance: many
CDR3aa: CASGLGVTGTNTEAFF
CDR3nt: TGTGCTAGTGGTTTGGGGGTGACAGGGACGAACACTGAAGCTTTCTTT

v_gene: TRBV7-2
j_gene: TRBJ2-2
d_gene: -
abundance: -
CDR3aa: CASSLGGVSGELFF
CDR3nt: TGTGCCAGCAGCTTAGGAGGGGTTAGTGGGGAGCTGTTTTTT

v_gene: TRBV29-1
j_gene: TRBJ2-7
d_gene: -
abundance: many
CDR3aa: CSVDLGGYEQYF
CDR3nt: TGCAGCGTTGATTTGGGGGGTTACGAGCAGTACTTC

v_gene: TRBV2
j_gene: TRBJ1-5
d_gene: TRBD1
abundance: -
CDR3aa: CASREGAGNQPQHF
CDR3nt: TGTGCCAGCAGGGAGGGGGCCGGCAATCAGCCCCAGCATTTT

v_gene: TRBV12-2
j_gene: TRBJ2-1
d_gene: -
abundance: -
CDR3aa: CASSPVGSGIRFF
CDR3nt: -

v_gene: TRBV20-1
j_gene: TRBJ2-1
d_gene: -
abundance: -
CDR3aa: CSARTDFAPGEQFF
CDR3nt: TGCAGTGCTAGGACGGACTTCGCGCCGGGAGAGCAGTTCTTC

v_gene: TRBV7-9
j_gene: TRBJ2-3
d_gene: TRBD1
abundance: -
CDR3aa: CASSLGQGIHTQYF
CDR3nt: TGTGCCAGCAGCTTAGGACAGGGAATACATACGCAGTATTTT

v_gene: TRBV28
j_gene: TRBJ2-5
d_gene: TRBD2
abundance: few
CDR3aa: CASSPLVLAGKETQYF
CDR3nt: TGTGCCAGCAGCCCGTTGGTGCTAGCGGGGAAAGAGACCCAGTACTTC

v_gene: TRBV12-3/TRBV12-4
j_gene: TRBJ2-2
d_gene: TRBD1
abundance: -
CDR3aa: CASSFVGQGTGELFF
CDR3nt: TGTGCCAGCAGTTTTGTAGGACAGGGTACCGGGGAGCTGTTTTTT

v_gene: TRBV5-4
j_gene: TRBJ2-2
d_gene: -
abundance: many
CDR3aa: CASSRRTDGELFF
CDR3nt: TGTGCCAGCAGCAGACGGACCGACGGGGAGCTGTTTTTT

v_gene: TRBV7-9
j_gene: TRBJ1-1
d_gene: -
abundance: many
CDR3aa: CASSLGVGMNTEAFF
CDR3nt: TGTGCCAGCAGCTTAGGGGTTGGAATGAACACTGAAGCTTTCTTT

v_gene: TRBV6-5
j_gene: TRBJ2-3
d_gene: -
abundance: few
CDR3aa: CASRQGLNTDTQYF
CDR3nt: TGTGCCAGCAGACAGGGACTCAACACAGATACGCAGTATTTT

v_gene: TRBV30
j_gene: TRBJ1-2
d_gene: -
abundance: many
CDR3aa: CAWSVQAGYTF
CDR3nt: TGTGCCTGGAGTGTACAGGCGGGCTACACCTTC

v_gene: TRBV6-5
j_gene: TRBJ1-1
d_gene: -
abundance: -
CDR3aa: CASSYSGAITEAFF
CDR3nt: TGTGCCAGCAGTTACTCGGGGGCTATCACTGAAGCTTTCTTT

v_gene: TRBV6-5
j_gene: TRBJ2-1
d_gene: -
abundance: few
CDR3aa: CASTLGNEQFF
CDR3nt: TGTGCCAGCACTCTAGGGAATGAGCAGTTCTTC

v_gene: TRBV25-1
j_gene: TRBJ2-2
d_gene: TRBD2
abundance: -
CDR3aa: CASSESQWGSGGTGELFF
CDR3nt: TGTGCCAGCAGTGAATCCCAATGGGGGAGCGGGGGAACCGGGGAGCTGTTTTTT

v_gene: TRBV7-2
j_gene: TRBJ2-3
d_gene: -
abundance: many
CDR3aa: CASSPSGREGNTDTQYF
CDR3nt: TGTGCCAGCAGCCCTTCCGGGCGGGAAGGTAACACAGATACGCAGTATTTT

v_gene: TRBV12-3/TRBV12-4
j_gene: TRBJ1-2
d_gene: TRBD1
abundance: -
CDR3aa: CASSAGQGGYTF
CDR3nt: TGTGCCAGCAGTGCCGGACAGGGCGGCTACACCTTC

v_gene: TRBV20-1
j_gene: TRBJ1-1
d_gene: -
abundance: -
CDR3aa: CSAETENTEAFF
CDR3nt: TGCAGTGCTGAGACGGAGAACACTGAAGCTTTCTTT

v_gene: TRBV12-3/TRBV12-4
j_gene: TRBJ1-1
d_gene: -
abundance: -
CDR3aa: CASSHGRIAFF
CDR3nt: TGTGCCAGCAGCCATGGCCGGATAGCTTTCTTT

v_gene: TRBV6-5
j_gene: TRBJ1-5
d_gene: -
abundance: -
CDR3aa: CASSWYVAEAQHF
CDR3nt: TGTGCCAGCAGTTGGTATGTGGCTGAAGCCCAGCATTTT